This T cell receptor (beta chain) was sequenced in a study of T cells in Graves' hyperthyroidism and ophthalmopathy. Clinical symptoms, serum thyroxine, TRAb, thyroid ultrasound and orbital computed tomography informed diagnoses. CDR3 length: 15 amino acids. The V segment lost 6 bases and the J segment 3 bases; nucleotides outside the gene matches: 9. Germline CDR1 and CDR2: MNHEY and SVGEGT. TCR beta CDR3 regions were amplified from RNA. The TCR CDR3 first-round RT-PCR relied on the HTBI primer set. In TCRdb, the multiplex PCR reads were re-called with MiXCR into one record per CDR3 protein. This table holds 550,000 to 600,000 distinct CDR3 sequences, about a sixth found once.

Sequenced: blood. This receptor was obtained from a woman between 18 and 30 years old with Graves' hyperthyroidism. The V and J genes are TRBV6-2 or TRBV6-3 and TRBJ1-1; 8 nucleotides match TRBD1. The CDR3 DNA is TGTGCCAGCAGAGCGATGGACAGGGTGGACACTGAAGCTTTCTTT. It encodes CASRAMDRVDTEAFF.